This T cell receptor beta chain comes out of a study of blood T cell repertoires in COVID-19. At the level of the study: PBMCs, B-cell-depleted T cells, or T cells were the source of the cDNA or gDNA that made up the material.

The study drew participants aged about 18 to 95 years from 20 to 30 US areas. Produced via immunoSEQ multiplex PCR; TCRdb's table is partial and in-frame only. This sample has over 250,000 clones; 86% occur once, and the top ten carry about 2.7%. The sequenced material came from PBMCs or T cells enriched from blood (not recorded which). The clonotype comes from a woman aged 18-29 years who had recovered from COVID-19.

The CDR3 DNA is TGCACCAGCAGTCAAGAAGAAGGGACACCTAGCTATGGCTACACCTTC. This gives the protein CTSSQEEGTPSYGYTF. The chain recombines TRBV1 with TRBJ1-2; the table names TRBD1, a call not compared with the DNA. TRBV1 is classified as a pseudogene. The CDR3 contains 16 residues.